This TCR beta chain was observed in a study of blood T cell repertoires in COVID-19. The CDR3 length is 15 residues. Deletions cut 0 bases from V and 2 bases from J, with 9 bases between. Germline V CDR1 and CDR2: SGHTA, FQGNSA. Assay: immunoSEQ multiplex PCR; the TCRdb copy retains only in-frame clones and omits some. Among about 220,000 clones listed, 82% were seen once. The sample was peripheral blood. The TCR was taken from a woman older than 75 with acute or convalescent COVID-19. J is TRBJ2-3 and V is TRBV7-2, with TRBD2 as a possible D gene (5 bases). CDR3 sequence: CASSLAAGPTDTQYF. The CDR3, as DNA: TGTGCCAGCAGCTTAGCGGCGGGTCCCACAGATACGCAGTATTTT.